This T cell receptor beta chain was profiled in a study of neoadjuvant anti-PD-1 for oral cavity cancer. At the level of the study: Before surgery, most patients got three to four biweekly 3 mg/kg nivolumab doses. Study conclusions and caveats: TCR analyses covered only a few patients per response group.

Most tumor samples had around 4.7 ug input DNA in two replicates. Assay used: immunoSEQ multiplex PCR; TCRdb lists only in-frame clones, some missing. Seen here are approximately 16,000 clones, around 34% observed once, and the top ten hold around 39%. By share, this clone ranks as medium-sized. The antigen remains undetermined. Time point indicated: after neoadjuvant nivolumab, at surgical resection. These newly diagnosed stage II-IVA oral cavity squamous cell carcinoma patients had no prior systemic or radiation treatment. This CDR3 is built from 16 residues. V lost 2 bases to trimming and J lost 0 bases, with 14 bases between them. Germline CDR1 MNHEY, CDR2 SMNVEV (reference sequence).

The TCR originated in a person aged 35-79 years with oral cavity squamous cell carcinoma. V and J are TRBV27 and TRBJ2-7; D might be TRBD1 (6 bases). The material was tumor tissue, obtained after nivolumab (anti-PD-1) treatment. In DNA, the CDR3 is TGTGCCAGCAGTTTAGAACCTACAGGGACCTCCTACGAGCAGTACTTC. Residues: CASSLEPTGTSYEQYF.